Listed here is a single T cell receptor (beta chain). This sample was included in a study of blood T cell repertoires in COVID-19. In the original analysis: Amplifying reference gene primers gave estimates of nucleated cell counts. Only in-frame clones appear in the TCRdb table, and some are missing; sequencing was by immunoSEQ multiplex PCR. D and trimming were read from the DNA, whereas the V and J calls and clone size are those reported in that table. In the table there are 94,000 or so clones, 80% to 90% of which are singletons. The germline CDR1 and CDR2 sequences are LNHNV and YYDKDF (reference sequence). The V end was cut by 0 bases, the J end by 6 bases, with 14 bases between. This CDR3 contains 16 residues.

The specimen was peripheral blood. The chain recombines TRBV15 with TRBJ1-4; no reliable D call. This TCR came from a man aged 60 to 69 with acute or convalescent COVID-19. The DNA for the CDR3 is TGTGCCACCAGCAGAGAGAGGTCGCGTGGCGATGAAAAACTGTTTTTT. Translated, it gives CATSRERSRGDEKLFF.